This record covers a single T cell receptor (beta chain). Its antigen is not known. Trimming shortened V by 2 bases and J by 9 bases, and 8 bases separated the two germline ends. Germline V gene data show CDR1 as SNHLY and CDR2 as FYNNEI. The CDR3 is 12 residues long. This sample was included in a study of CD8+ T cells in alopecia areata. Study outcomes and limitations: Greater clonality was observed in lesional scalp samples, especially alopecia totalis/universalis, versus normal scalp.

The sequencing template was cDNA reverse transcribed from extracted RNA. Profiled with immunoSEQ multiplex PCR; TCRdb holds only in-frame clones, not every one. The table lists about 140,000 clones, 55% to 65% of them singletons. Sequencing was carried out using CD4+ T cells sorted from blood. The clonotype was recovered from a human donor in good health. V is TRBV2 and J is TRBJ2-1; D gene uncertain. The CDR3 DNA is TGTGCCAGCAGTGAATTCTTGATTGAGCAGTTCTTC. Protein product: CASSEFLIEQFF.